The 22 T cell receptor beta chains presented below share a single source sample, sequenced in a study of T cell changes during pregnancy in multiple sclerosis. This table comes from immunoSEQ multiplex PCR, and its TCRdb copy is limited to in-frame clones, with some not included. Among about 38,000 clones listed, over 90% were seen once. The specimen comprised CD4+ T cells from peripheral blood mononuclear cells, sampled after pregnancy. These receptors originate from a female donor in good health, enrolled as a control in a pregnancy study.

The chain couples TRBV2 to TRBJ2-3, with D tentatively TRBD2 (6 bases). CDR1 and CDR2 from the germline V gene are SNHLY and FYNNEI. This CDR3 has 15 residues. The V end lost 8 bases, the J end lost 1 base, and 16 bases lay between the germline ends. The CDR3 nucleotides read TGTGCCAGCCTGACGGGGGAGTCGGGCACAGATACGCAGTATTTT. Translation gives CASLTGESGTDTQYF. The full variable domain, its missing parts supplied by reference TRBV2 and TRBJ2-3, is EPEVTQTPSHQVTQMGQEVILRCVPISNHLYFYWYRQILGQKVEFLVSFYNNEISEKSEIFDDQFSVERPDGSNFTLKIRSTKLEDSAMYFCASLTGESGTDTQYFGPGTRLTVL.

The chain joins TRBV5-4 to TRBJ1-2, with 8 bases matching TRBD1. CDR3 size: 13 residues. Germline V CDR1 and CDR2: SGHNT, YYREEE (reference sequence). V lost 4 bases, J lost 10 bases, and 9 bases stayed unmatched. The CDR3 region is CASSEGQADDYTF. The CDR3 DNA is TGTGCCAGCAGCGAGGGACAGGCGGACGACTACACCTTC.

In nucleotides, the CDR3 is TGTGCCAGTAGTACCCGGACAGGGGGCCTCACCATATATTTT. Translation gives CASSTRTGGLTIYF. J is TRBJ1-3 and V is TRBV19; 11 bases agree with TRBD1. The CDR3 spans 14 residues. J lost 9 bases, V lost 4 bases, and 5 bases had no gene match. Germline CDR1 is LNHDA and CDR2 is SQIVND (reference sequence). The full variable domain, its missing parts supplied by reference TRBV19 and TRBJ1-3, is DGGITQSPKYLFRKEGQNVTLSCEQNLNHDAMYWYRQDPGQGLRLIYYSQIVNDFQKGDIAEGYSVSREKKESFPLTVTSAQKNPTAFYLCASSTRTGGLTIYFGEGSWLTVV.

The CDR3 here is CASSFLRGGEKLFF. In DNA, the CDR3 is TGTGCCAGCAGTTTTCTGAGGGGAGGCGAAAAACTGTTTTTT. The V call is TRBV27, the J call TRBJ1-4, with a possible D match to TRBD1 (5 bases). This CDR3 comprises 14 residues. Trimming pared 3 bases from V and 8 bases from J, leaving 13 bases between. Germline V gene sequence: CDR1 MNHEY, CDR2 SMNVEV (reference sequence). The whole variable domain, remainder taken from reference TRBV27 and TRBJ1-4, is EAQVTQNPRYLITVTGKKLTVTCSQNMNHEYMSWYRQDPGLGLRQIYYSMNVEVTDKGDVPEGYKVSRKEKRNFPLILESPSPNQTSLYFCASSFLRGGEKLFFGSGTQLSVL.

The chain employs TRBV2 and TRBJ2-1; 9 positions agree with TRBD2. With V trimmed by 5 bases and J by 1 base, 9 bases remained unmatched. CDR1 and CDR2 from the germline V gene are SNHLY and FYNNEI. CDR3 size: 17 residues. CDR3 in amino acids: CASSKVLAGTSYNEQFF. As DNA, the CDR3 is TGTGCCAGCAGTAAAGTCCTAGCGGGGACTTCCTACAATGAGCAGTTCTTC.

CDR3 sequence: CASEDRRSGNTIYF. CDR3 coding DNA: TGTGCCTCCGAAGACAGACGCTCTGGAAACACCATATATTTT. The rearrangement joins TRBV30 to TRBJ1-3; TRBD1 might be the D (5 bases). The length of the CDR3 is 14 residues. Germline lookup yields CDR1 GTSNPN and CDR2 SVGIG (reference sequence). V was cut by 7 bases and J by 0 bases, with 13 bases left in between.

DNA for the CDR3: TGTGCCAGCAGCGCACCGGGGGGAGATACGCAGTATTTT. Translation: CASSAPGGDTQYF. The chain has TRBV9 and TRBJ2-3; 7 bases are a match to TRBD2. The V and J ends lost 3 bases and 5 bases, in that order; junction bases with no gene match: 3. CDR1 and CDR2 (germline): SGDLS, YYNGEE. The CDR3 sequence is 13 residues long. The complete variable domain, with remaining parts taken from reference TRBV9 and TRBJ2-3, reads DSGVTQTPKHLITATGQRVTLRCSPRSGDLSVYWYQQSLDQGLQFLIQYYNGEERAKGNILERFSAQQFPDLHSELNLSSLELGDSALYFCASSAPGGDTQYFGPGTRLTVL.

This sequence joins TRBV19 and TRBJ1-2; 8 bases match TRBD1. The V segment lost 7 bases and the J segment 7 bases; nucleotides outside the gene matches: 8. The germline V gene encodes CDR1 LNHDA and CDR2 SQIVND (reference sequence). The CDR3 runs to 13 residues. In DNA form, the CDR3 reads TGTGCCAGTAATCCTCAGGGGGCTGGTGGCTACACCTTC. Translating gives CASNPQGAGGYTF.

V gene TRBV11-2 combines with J gene TRBJ2-1, with TRBD1 matching 8 bases. The CDR3 contains 15 residues. With V trimmed by 1 base and J by 6 bases, 5 bases remained unmatched. Per the germline V gene, CDR1 is SGHAT and CDR2 is FQNNGV. This CDR3 is CASSLGTGPTNEQFF. CDR3 coding DNA: TGTGCCAGCAGCTTAGGGACAGGGCCCACCAATGAGCAGTTCTTC. The variable domain in full, completed from reference TRBV11-2 and TRBJ2-1, reads EAGVAQSPRYKIIEKRQSVAFWCNPISGHATLYWYQQILGQGPKLLIQFQNNGVVDDSQLPKDRFSAERLKGVDSTLKIQPAKLEDSAVYLCASSLGTGPTNEQFFGPGTRLTVL.

The chain carries TRBV10-3 and TRBJ2-3, with TRBD2 matching 9 bases. Unmatched junction bases numbered 7, after V lost 0 bases and J lost 0 bases. The CDR3 extends over 18 amino acids. Germline V gives CDR1 ENHRY, CDR2 SYGVKD. The CDR3 loop reads CAISESTPSGASTDTQYF. For the CDR3, the DNA is TGTGCCATCAGTGAGTCGACCCCTAGCGGGGCTAGCACAGATACGCAGTATTTT.

The rearrangement joins TRBV10-3 to TRBJ1-2; D is undetermined. The V gene's germline CDR1 is ENHRY and CDR2 SYGVKD. CDR3 length equals 12 residues. Trimming pared 2 bases from V and 7 bases from J, leaving 8 bases between. The CDR3 nucleotides read TGTGCCATCAGTGAGACAGCAGCTGGCTACACCTTC. Encoded protein: CAISETAAGYTF.

The chain employs TRBV9 and TRBJ2-1; TRBD2 agrees at 14 bases. Looked up from germline, CDR1 is SGDLS and CDR2 is YYNGEE. This CDR3 has 19 amino acids. The V segment lost 0 bases and the J segment 0 bases; nucleotides outside the gene matches: 5. The chain's CDR3 is CASSVGLAGGGSSYNEQFF. CDR3 DNA: TGTGCCAGCAGCGTAGGACTAGCGGGAGGGGGGAGCTCCTACAATGAGCAGTTCTTC.

The chain couples TRBV7-2 to TRBJ2-5; 10 nucleotides agree with TRBD2. J lost 3 bases, V lost 2 bases, and 9 bases had no gene match. This CDR3 is 17 amino acids long. CDR1 and CDR2 (germline): SGHTA, FQGNSA. The chain's CDR3 is CASSLRAGLAGEETQYF. The CDR3 DNA is TGTGCCAGCAGCTTACGCGCAGGTCTAGCGGGGGAAGAGACCCAGTACTTC.

In DNA, the CDR3 is TGTGCCAGCAGCGTAGTTAGCGGGAGAGGGTACAATGAGCAGTTCTTC. Translated, it gives CASSVVSGRGYNEQFF. The chain has TRBV9 and TRBJ2-1; 9 nucleotides align to TRBD2. The CDR3 runs to 16 residues. J gave up 4 bases and V 0 bases, and 5 bases lay outside the gene matches. Germline-derived CDR1 and CDR2 are SGDLS and YYNGEE.

The chain links TRBV6-1 to TRBJ2-5, with 7 bases fitting TRBD1. Germline lookup yields CDR1 MNHNS and CDR2 SASEGT. The CDR3 has 15 amino acids. V was clipped by 1 base and J by 4 bases; unmatched bases: 6. The CDR3 DNA sequence: TGTGCCAGCAGTGAAGACAGGGGCCATTCAGAGACCCAGTACTTC. Protein sequence: CASSEDRGHSETQYF.

This clone has more than one count but fewer than ten. The chain joins TRBV7-2 to TRBJ2-1, with D possibly matching TRBD2 (6 bases). V was cut by 2 bases and J by 2 bases, with 16 bases left in between. The CDR3 is 17 amino acids. CDR1 and CDR2 from the germline V gene are SGHTA and FQGNSA. CDR3 residues: CASSLNPGGATYNEQFF. The CDR3 DNA sequence: TGTGCCAGCAGCTTAAATCCGGGCGGGGCGACCTACAATGAGCAGTTCTTC.

The V gene is TRBV5-4, the J gene TRBJ1-3, with TRBD1 as a possible D gene (5 bases). The CDR3 is made up of 16 amino acids. Per germline, CDR1 SGHNT and CDR2 YYREEE (reference sequence). Between the trimmed V and J ends, which lost 2 bases and 0 bases, there was a span of 12 bases. Written as DNA, the CDR3 is TGTGCCAGCAGCTTACAAACAGGACCCTCTGGAAACACCATATATTTT. Amino acid sequence: CASSLQTGPSGNTIYF.

This chain uses TRBV5-1 with TRBJ1-5, with TRBD1 matching 9 bases. J gave up 5 bases and V 0 bases, and 3 bases lay outside the gene matches. From germline, CDR1 is SGHRS and CDR2 YFSETQ. This CDR3 is built from 15 residues. The DNA of the CDR3 is TGCGCCAGCAGCTTGGGGGACAGGGTCGATCAGCCCCAGCATTTT. Translated: CASSLGDRVDQPQHF.

The V gene is TRBV11-3, the J gene TRBJ2-3; 12 bases match TRBD2. Germline V lookup: CDR1 SGHNT, CDR2 YENEEA. After removal of 5 bases from V and 10 bases from J, the junction contained 7 bases not matched to a gene. This CDR3 region has 14 residues. The CDR3 reads CASSPKTSGGAQYF. For the CDR3, the DNA is TGTGCCAGCAGCCCAAAGACTAGCGGGGGAGCGCAGTATTTT.

The chain has TRBV25-1 and TRBJ2-7; 7 positions match TRBD2. This CDR3 has 14 amino acids. V shed 6 bases and J 0 bases; nucleotides not matched to a gene: 5. Germline V gene lookup returns CDR1 MGHDK and CDR2 SYGVNS. The CDR3 is CASRGAGSSYEQYF. CDR3 sequence (DNA): TGTGCCAGCAGAGGAGCGGGGAGCTCCTACGAGCAGTACTTC.

V usage is TRBV4-1 and J usage is TRBJ2-7; TRBD2 aligns across 13 bases. The CDR3 totals 19 residues. The V and J ends lost 2 bases and 3 bases, in that order; junction bases with no gene match: 13. Germline V gene lookup returns CDR1 MGHRA and CDR2 YSYEKL. The CDR3 region is CASSQYEGLAGSGIYEQYF. DNA for the CDR3: TGCGCCAGCAGCCAATATGAGGGACTAGCGGGATCGGGGATCTACGAGCAGTACTTC.

This chain joins TRBV11-2 and TRBJ2-1; 8 bases align to TRBD1. Germline values: CDR1 SGHAT, CDR2 FQNNGV. CDR3 length: 12 residues. The J segment lost 12 bases and the V segment lost 7 bases, leaving 8 bases of the junction unmatched. CDR3 nucleotides: TGTGCCAGCACCTCCCGGACAGGGTCGCAGTTCTTC. Amino acids: CASTSRTGSQFF.